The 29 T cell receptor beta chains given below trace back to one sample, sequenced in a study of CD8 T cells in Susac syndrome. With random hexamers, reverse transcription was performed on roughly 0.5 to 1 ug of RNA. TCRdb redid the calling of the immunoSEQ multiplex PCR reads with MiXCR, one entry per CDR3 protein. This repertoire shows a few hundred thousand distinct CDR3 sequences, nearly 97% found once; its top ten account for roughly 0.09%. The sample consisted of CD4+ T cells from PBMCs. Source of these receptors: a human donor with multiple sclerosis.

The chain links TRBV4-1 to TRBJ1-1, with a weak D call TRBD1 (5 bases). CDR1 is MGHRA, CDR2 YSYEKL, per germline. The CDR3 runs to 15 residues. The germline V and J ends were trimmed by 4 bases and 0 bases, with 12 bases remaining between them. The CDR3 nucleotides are TGCGCCAGCAGCCCGAGACAGACATTGAACACTGAAGCTTTCTTT. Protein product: CASSPRQTLNTEAFF.

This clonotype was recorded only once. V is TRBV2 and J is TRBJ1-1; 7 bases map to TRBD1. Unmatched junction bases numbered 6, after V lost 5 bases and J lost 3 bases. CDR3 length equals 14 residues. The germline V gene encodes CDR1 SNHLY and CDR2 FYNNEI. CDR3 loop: CASSLGQFYTEAFF. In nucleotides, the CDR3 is TGTGCCAGCAGTTTGGGACAGTTCTACACTGAAGCTTTCTTT. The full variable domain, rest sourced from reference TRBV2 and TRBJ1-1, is EPEVTQTPSHQVTQMGQEVILRCVPISNHLYFYWYRQILGQKVEFLVSFYNNEISEKSEIFDDQFSVERPDGSNFTLKIRSTKLEDSAMYFCASSLGQFYTEAFFGQGTRLTVV.

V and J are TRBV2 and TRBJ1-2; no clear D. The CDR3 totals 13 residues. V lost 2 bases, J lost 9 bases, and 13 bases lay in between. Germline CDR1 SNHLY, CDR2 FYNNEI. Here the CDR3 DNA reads TGTGCCAGCAGTGAAAATGCGGGATTTCGCTACACCTTC. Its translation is CASSENAGFRYTF.

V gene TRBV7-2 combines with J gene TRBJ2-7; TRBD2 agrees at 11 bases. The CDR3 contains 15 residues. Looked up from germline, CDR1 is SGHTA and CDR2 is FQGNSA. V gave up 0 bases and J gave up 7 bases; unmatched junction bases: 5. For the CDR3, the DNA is TGTGCCAGCAGCTTAGCACTAGCGGGGGCCGGGGAGCAGTACTTC. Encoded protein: CASSLALAGAGEQYF. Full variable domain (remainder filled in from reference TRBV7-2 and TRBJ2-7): GAGVSQSPSNKVTEKGKDVELRCDPISGHTALYWYRQSLGQGLEFLIYFQGNSAPDKSGLPSDRFSAERTGGSVSTLTIQRTQQEDSAVYLCASSLALAGAGEQYFGPGTRLTVT.

Here the CDR3 DNA reads TGCGCCAGCAGCCAAGAAACAGCCGACACTGAAGCTTTCTTT. It yields the protein CASSQETADTEAFF. The J gene is TRBJ1-1, the V gene TRBV4-1; D not certain. Germline loops: CDR1 MGHRA, CDR2 YSYEKL. V gave up 0 bases and J gave up 3 bases, with 8 bases separating them. The CDR3 spans 14 residues.

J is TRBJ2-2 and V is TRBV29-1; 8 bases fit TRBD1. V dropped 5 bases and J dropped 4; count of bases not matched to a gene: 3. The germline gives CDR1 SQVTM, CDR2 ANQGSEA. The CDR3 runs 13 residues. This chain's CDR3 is CSVLRGPTGELFF. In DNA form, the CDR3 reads TGCAGCGTTCTCAGGGGGCCCACCGGGGAGCTGTTTTTT.

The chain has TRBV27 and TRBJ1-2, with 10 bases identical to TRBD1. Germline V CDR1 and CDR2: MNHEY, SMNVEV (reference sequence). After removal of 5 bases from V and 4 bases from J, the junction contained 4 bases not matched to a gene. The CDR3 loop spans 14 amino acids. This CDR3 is CASSRTGGGYGYTF. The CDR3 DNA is TGTGCCAGCAGTCGGACAGGGGGTGGCTATGGCTACACCTTC.

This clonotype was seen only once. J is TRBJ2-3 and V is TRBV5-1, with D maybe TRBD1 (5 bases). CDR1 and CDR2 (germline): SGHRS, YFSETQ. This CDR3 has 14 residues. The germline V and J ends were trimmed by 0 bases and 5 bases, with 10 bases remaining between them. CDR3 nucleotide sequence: TGCGCCAGCAGCTTGGCCAGGGTAGGAGATACGCAGTATTTT. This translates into CASSLARVGDTQYF.

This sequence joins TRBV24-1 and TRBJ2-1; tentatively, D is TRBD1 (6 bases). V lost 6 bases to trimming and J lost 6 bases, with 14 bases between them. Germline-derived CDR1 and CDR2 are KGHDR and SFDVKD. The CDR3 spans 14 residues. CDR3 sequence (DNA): TGTGCCACCAGTCAGGGGCCATCGTCCAATGAGCAGTTCTTC. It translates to CATSQGPSSNEQFF.

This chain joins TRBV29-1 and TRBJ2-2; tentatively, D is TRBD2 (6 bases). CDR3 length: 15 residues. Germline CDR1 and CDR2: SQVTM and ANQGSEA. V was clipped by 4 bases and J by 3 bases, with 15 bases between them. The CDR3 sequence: CSVAAGRQYTGELFF. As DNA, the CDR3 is TGCAGCGTTGCCGCAGGGAGGCAGTACACCGGGGAGCTGTTTTTT.

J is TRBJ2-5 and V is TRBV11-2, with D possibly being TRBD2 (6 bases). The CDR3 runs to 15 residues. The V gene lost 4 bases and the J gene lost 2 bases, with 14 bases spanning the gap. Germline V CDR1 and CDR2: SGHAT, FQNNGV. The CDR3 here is CASSSGTHTQETQYF. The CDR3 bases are TGTGCCAGCAGCTCCGGGACTCATACTCAAGAGACCCAGTACTTC.

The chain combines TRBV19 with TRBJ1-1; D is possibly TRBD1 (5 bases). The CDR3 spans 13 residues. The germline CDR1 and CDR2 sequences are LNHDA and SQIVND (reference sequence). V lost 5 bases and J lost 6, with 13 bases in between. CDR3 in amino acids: CASSLYGASEAFF. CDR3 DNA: TGTGCCAGTAGTTTGTACGGGGCGTCTGAAGCTTTCTTT.

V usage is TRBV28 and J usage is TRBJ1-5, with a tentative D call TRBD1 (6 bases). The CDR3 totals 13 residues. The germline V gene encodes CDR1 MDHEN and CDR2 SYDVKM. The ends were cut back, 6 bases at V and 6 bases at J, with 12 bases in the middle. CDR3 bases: TGTGCCAGCAGGAGGGGGGGCGGTCAGCCCCAGCATTTT. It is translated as CASRRGGGQPQHF.

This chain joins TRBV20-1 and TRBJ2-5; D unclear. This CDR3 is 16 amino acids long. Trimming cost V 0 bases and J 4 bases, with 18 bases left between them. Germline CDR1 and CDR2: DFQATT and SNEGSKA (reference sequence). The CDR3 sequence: CSARDSRGWVGETQYF. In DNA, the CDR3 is TGCAGTGCTAGAGATTCTCGAGGATGGGTAGGAGAGACCCAGTACTTC.

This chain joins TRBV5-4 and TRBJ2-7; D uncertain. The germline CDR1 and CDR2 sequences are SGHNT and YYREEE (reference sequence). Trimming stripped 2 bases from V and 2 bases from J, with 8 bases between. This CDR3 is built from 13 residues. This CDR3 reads CASSFPGTYEQYF. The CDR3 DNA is TGTGCCAGCAGCTTTCCAGGCACCTACGAGCAGTACTTC.

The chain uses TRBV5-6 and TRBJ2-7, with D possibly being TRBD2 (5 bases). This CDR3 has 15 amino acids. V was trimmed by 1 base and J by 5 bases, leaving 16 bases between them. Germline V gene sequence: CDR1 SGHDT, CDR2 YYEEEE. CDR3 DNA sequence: TGTGCCAGCAGCTTGAAACCGGGAACCCCGAACGAGCAGTACTTC. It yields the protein CASSLKPGTPNEQYF.

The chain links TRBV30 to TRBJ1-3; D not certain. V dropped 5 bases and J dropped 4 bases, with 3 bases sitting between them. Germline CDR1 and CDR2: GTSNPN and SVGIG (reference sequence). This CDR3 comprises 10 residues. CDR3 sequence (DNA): TGTGCCTGGGCCGGAAACACCATATATTTT. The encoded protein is CAWAGNTIYF.

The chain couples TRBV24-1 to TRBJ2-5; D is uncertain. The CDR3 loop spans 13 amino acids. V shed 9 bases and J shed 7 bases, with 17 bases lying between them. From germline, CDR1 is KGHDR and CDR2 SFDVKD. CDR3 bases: TGTGCCACCTCCCGCGACCCAGACGGGACCCAGTACTTC. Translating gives CATSRDPDGTQYF.

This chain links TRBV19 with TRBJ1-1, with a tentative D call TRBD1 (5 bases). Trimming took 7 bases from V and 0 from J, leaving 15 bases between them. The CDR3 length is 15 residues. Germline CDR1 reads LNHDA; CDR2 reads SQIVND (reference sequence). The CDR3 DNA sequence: TGTGCCAGTAAGCCCTCGCCAGGGATGAACACTGAAGCTTTCTTT. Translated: CASKPSPGMNTEAFF.

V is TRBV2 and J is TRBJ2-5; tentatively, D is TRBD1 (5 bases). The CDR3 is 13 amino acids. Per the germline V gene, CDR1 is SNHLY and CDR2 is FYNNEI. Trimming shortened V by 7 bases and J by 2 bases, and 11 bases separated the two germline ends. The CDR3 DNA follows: TGTGCCAGCACAGGGTCTTGGCAAGAGACCCAGTACTTC. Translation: CASTGSWQETQYF.

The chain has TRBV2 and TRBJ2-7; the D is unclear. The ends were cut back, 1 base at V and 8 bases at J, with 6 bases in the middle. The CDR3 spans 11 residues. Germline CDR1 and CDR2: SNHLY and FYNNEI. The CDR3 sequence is CASSEVEQQYF. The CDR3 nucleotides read TGTGCCAGCAGTGAAGTGGAACAGCAGTACTTC. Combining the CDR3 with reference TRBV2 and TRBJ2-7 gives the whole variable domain EPEVTQTPSHQVTQMGQEVILRCVPISNHLYFYWYRQILGQKVEFLVSFYNNEISEKSEIFDDQFSVERPDGSNFTLKIRSTKLEDSAMYFCASSEVEQQYFGPGTRLTVT.

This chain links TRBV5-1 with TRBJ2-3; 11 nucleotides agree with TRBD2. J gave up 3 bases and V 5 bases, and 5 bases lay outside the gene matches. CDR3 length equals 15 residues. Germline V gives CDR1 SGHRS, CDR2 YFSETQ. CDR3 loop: CASRPLAGVTDTQYF. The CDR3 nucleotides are TGCGCCAGCAGACCACTAGCGGGAGTGACAGATACGCAGTATTTT.

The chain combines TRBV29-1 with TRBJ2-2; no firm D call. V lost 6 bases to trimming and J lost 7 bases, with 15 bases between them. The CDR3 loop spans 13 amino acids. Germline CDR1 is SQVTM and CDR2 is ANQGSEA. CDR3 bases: TGCAGCGTATCTAATCTTGGCGGCGGGGAGCTGTTTTTT. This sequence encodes CSVSNLGGGELFF.

The CDR3 here is CASSQNRVGNGYTF. For the CDR3, the DNA is TGTGCCAGCAGCCAAAATCGGGTGGGGAACGGCTACACCTTC. The V gene is TRBV3-1, the J gene TRBJ1-2; no reliable D call. Trimming stripped 2 bases from V and 8 bases from J, with 15 bases between. This CDR3 is built from 14 residues. Germline CDR1 LGHDT, CDR2 YNNKEL (reference sequence).

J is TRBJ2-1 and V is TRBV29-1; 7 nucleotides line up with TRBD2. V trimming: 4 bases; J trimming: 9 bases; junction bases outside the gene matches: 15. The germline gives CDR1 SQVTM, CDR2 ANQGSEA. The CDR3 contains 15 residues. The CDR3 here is CSVGLVGGPYSEQFF. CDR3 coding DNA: TGCAGCGTTGGGTTGGTGGGAGGGCCTTATTCTGAGCAGTTCTTC.

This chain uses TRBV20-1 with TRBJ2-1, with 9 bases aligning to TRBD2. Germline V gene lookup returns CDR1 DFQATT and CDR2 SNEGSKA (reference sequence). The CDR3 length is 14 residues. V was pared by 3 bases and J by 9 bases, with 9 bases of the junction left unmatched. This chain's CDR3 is CSASWLAGSAEQFF. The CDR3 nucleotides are TGCAGTGCTAGTTGGCTAGCGGGATCCGCTGAGCAGTTCTTC.

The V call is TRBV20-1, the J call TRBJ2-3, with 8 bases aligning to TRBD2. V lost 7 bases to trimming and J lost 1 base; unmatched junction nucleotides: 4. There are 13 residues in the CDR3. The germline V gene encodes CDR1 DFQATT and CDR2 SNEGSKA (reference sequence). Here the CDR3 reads CSGLAGGTDTQYF. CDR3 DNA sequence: TGCAGTGGGCTAGCGGGTGGCACAGATACGCAGTATTTT.

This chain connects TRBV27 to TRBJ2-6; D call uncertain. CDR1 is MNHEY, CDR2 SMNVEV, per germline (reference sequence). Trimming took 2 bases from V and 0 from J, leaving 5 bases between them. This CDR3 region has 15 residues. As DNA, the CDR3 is TGTGCCAGCAGTTTAAGTAGCTCTGGGGCCAACGTCCTGACTTTC. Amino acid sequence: CASSLSSSGANVLTF.

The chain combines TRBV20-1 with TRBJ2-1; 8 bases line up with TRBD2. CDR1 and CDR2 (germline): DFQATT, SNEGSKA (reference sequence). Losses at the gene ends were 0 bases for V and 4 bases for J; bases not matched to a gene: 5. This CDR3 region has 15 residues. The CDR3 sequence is CSARDRTSGYNEQFF. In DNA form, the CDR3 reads TGCAGTGCTAGAGATCGTACTAGCGGATACAATGAGCAGTTCTTC.